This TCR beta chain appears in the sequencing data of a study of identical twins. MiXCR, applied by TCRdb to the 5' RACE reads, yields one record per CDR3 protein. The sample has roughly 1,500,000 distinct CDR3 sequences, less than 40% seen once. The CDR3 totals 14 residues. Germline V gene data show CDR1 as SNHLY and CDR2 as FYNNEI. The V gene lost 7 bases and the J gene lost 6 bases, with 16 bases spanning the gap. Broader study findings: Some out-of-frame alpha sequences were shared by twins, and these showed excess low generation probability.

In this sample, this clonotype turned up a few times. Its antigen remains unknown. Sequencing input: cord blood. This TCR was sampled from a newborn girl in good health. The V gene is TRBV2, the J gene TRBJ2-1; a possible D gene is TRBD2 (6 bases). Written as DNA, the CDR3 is TGTGCCAGCACGGGTAGCGGCCGGGTCAATGAGCAGTTCTTC. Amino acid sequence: CASTGSGRVNEQFF.